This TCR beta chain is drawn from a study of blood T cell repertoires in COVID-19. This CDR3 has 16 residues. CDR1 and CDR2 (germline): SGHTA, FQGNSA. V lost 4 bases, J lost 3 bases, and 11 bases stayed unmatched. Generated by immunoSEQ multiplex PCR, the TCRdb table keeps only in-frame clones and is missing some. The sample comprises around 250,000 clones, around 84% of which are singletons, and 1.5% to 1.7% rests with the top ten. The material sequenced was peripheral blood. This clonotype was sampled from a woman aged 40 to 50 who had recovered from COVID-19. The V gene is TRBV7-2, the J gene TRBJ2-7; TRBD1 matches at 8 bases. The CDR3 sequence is CASSSAGGRQLYEQYF. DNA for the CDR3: TGTGCCAGCAGCTCCGCAGGGGGCCGCCAGCTCTACGAGCAGTACTTC.